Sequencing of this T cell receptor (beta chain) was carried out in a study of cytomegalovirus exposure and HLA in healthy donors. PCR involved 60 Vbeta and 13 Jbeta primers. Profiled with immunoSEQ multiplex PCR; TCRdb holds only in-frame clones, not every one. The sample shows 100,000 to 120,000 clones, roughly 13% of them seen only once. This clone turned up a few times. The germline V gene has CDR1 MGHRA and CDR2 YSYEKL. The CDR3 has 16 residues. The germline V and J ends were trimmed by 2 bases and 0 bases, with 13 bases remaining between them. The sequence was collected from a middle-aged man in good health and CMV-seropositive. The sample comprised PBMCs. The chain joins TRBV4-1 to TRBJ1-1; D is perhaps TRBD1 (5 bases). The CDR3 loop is CASSQYGKGLNTEAFF. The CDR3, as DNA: TGCGCCAGCAGCCAATACGGTAAGGGGTTGAACACTGAAGCTTTCTTT.